Below are 32 T cell receptor beta chains sequenced from a single sample in a study of blood T cell repertoires in COVID-19. Sequenced by immunoSEQ multiplex PCR; TCRdb stores in-frame clones only, minus some. The sample lists under 200,000 clones, about three quarters occurring once. Sequencing was carried out using peripheral blood. The source is a man between 65 and 85 years old with acute or convalescent COVID-19.

The V gene is TRBV28, the J gene TRBJ2-1, with TRBD1 identical over 9 bases. V shed 4 bases, J shed 8 bases, and the junction held 9 bases outside the gene matches. Germline CDR1 MDHEN, CDR2 SYDVKM. There are 15 residues in the CDR3. CDR3 bases: TGTGCCAGCAGTTATGGGGGACAGGGTGGCGATGAGCAGTTCTTC. Translating gives CASSYGGQGGDEQFF.

The chain joins TRBV28 to TRBJ1-2; D possibly corresponds to TRBD1 (5 bases). Germline CDR1 MDHEN, CDR2 SYDVKM. Trimming removed 3 bases at V and 7 bases at J, with 9 bases between. This CDR3 region has 12 residues. For the CDR3, the DNA is TGTGCCAGCAGTTTGACAGTGGGTGGCTACACCTTC. Amino acid sequence: CASSLTVGGYTF.

Of note for this clone: A much larger clone lies a single base off, so this may be a read error. Other DNA sequences in this specimen translate into the identical CDR3. The chain uses TRBV5-6 and TRBJ1-2; a possible D gene is TRBD1 (5 bases). In germline, CDR1 is SGHDT, CDR2 YYEEEE. The CDR3 runs to 13 residues. Trimming took off 1 base at V and 2 bases at J, with 6 bases between the two ends. The CDR3, as DNA: TGTGCCAGCAGCTTGCGGGGGAACTATGGCTACACCTTC. Translated: CASSLRGNYGYTF.

The chain uses TRBV4-2 and TRBJ2-5; the match to TRBD1 covers 8 bases. There are 15 residues in the CDR3. CDR1 LGHNA and CDR2 YNFKEQ come from the germline V gene. J lost 3 bases, V lost 4 bases, and 7 bases had no gene match. For the CDR3, the DNA is TGTGCCAGCAGCCCCTGGACAGGGAATGAAGAGACCCAGTACTTC. Its translation is CASSPWTGNEETQYF.

This clone was seen many times. This CDR3 is also generated by other DNA sequences in the sample. This sequence joins TRBV5-6 and TRBJ1-6; D remains ambiguous. CDR1 is SGHDT and CDR2 is YYEEEE in the germline V gene. The CDR3 is 13 amino acids. V was pared by 4 bases and J by 8 bases, with 10 bases between. In DNA, the CDR3 is TGTGCCAGCAGCGGCAGACGGGATTCACCCCTCCACTTT. It codes for CASSGRRDSPLHF.

CDR3 bases: TGCAGCGTTGGGATCGCAATGGAGAGTGAAGCTTTCTTT. Translated, it gives CSVGIAMESEAFF. The chain is built from TRBV29-1 and TRBJ1-1; no reliable D call. The germline V gene has CDR1 SQVTM and CDR2 ANQGSEA. V was trimmed by 4 bases and J by 7 bases, leaving 16 bases between them. The CDR3 sequence is 13 residues long.

The V gene is TRBV5-5, the J gene TRBJ2-7; 7 bases align to TRBD1. V lost 4 bases, J lost 2 bases, and 6 bases stayed unmatched. The germline V gene encodes CDR1 SGHKS and CDR2 YYEKEE (reference sequence). The CDR3 loop spans 14 amino acids. The CDR3 nucleotides read TGTGCCAGCAGCGCAGGGGGTAGGACCTACGAGCAGTACTTC. Protein sequence: CASSAGGRTYEQYF.

J is TRBJ1-5 and V is TRBV19; the D gene is possibly TRBD1 (5 bases). The V gene's germline CDR1 is LNHDA and CDR2 SQIVND (reference sequence). Trimming pared 4 bases from V and 2 bases from J, leaving 9 bases between. The CDR3 is 14 amino acids. The CDR3: CASSTQGRNQPQHF. CDR3 nucleotide sequence: TGTGCCAGTAGTACCCAGGGTCGCAATCAGCCCCAGCATTTT.

V is TRBV27 and J is TRBJ2-7, with D perhaps matching TRBD2 (5 bases). The V end lost 3 bases, the J end lost 7 bases, and 10 bases lay between the germline ends. This CDR3 contains 12 residues. CDR1 is MNHEY, CDR2 SMNVEV, per germline (reference sequence). CDR3 coding DNA: TGTGCCAGCAGTTTGGGCGGCGGGGAGCAGTACTTC. This codes for CASSLGGGEQYF.

The chain links TRBV5-1 to TRBJ2-4; perhaps TRBD1 as D (6 bases). Germline CDR1 and CDR2: SGHRS and YFSETQ. This CDR3 spans 14 amino acids. V was pared by 4 bases and J by 8 bases, with 16 bases between. DNA for the CDR3: TGCGCCAGCAGCGACCAGGGGCCTCTCGACATTCAGTACTTC. Amino acid sequence: CASSDQGPLDIQYF.

The V and J genes are TRBV4-2 and TRBJ2-3, with TRBD2 matching 7 bases. In germline, CDR1 is LGHNA, CDR2 YNFKEQ. CDR3 size: 17 residues. The V gene end was trimmed by 4 bases and the J gene end by 2 bases; junction bases not matched to a gene: 12. CDR3 in amino acids: CASSPEGTSEHTDTQYF. The CDR3 DNA is TGTGCCAGCAGCCCCGAGGGAACTAGCGAACACACAGATACGCAGTATTTT.

The rearrangement links TRBV14 to TRBJ2-1, with TRBD2 identical over 14 bases. The CDR3 extends over 17 amino acids. The trim removed 4 bases at V and 4 bases at J, leaving 6 bases unmatched. Germline V gene sequence: CDR1 SGHDN, CDR2 FVKESK. The CDR3 DNA follows: TGTGCCAGCAGCCGCGGGACTAGCGGGAGTAAGTACAATGAGCAGTTCTTC. It translates to CASSRGTSGSKYNEQFF.

The rearrangement joins TRBV5-1 to TRBJ2-7; D might be TRBD2 (5 bases). The V end was cut by 7 bases, the J end by 2 bases, with 16 bases between. This CDR3 spans 14 amino acids. Germline V gives CDR1 SGHRS, CDR2 YFSETQ. As DNA, the CDR3 is TGCGCCAGCGTCGAAAACTCCGGGACCTACGAGCAGTACTTC. Encoded protein: CASVENSGTYEQYF.

V and J are TRBV6-5 and TRBJ2-5; TRBD1 is a possible D gene (6 bases). The germline V gene has CDR1 MNHEY and CDR2 SVGAGI. The CDR3 totals 15 residues. Trimming cost V 7 bases and J 0 bases, with 15 bases left between them. The CDR3 DNA reads TGTGCCAGCATCCTGGACAGCGCCTACCAAGAGACCCAGTACTTC. Amino acids: CASILDSAYQETQYF.

V is TRBV30 and J is TRBJ2-7, with 8 bases matching TRBD2. The germline V gene encodes CDR1 GTSNPN and CDR2 SVGIG (reference sequence). V lost 1 base, J lost 2 bases, and 13 bases stayed unmatched. The CDR3 sequence is 17 residues long. CDR3 in DNA: TGTGCCTGGAGTGGACGGGGGGCGGGTAGCGGGACCTACGAGCAGTACTTC. This translates into CAWSGRGAGSGTYEQYF.

This clone has only one observation. The chain is built from TRBV10-3 and TRBJ2-7; possibly TRBD1 for D (6 bases). Germline assignment: CDR1 ENHRY and CDR2 SYGVKD. The CDR3 is made up of 15 amino acids. V shed 2 bases and J shed 2 bases, with 13 bases lying between them. The CDR3 loop reads CAISEEGTYPYEQYF. CDR3 in DNA: TGTGCCATCAGTGAGGAAGGGACATATCCCTACGAGCAGTACTTC.

The CDR3 protein is CASSFTSGNTQYF. The CDR3 nucleotides are TGTGCCAGCAGCTTCACTAGCGGAAATACGCAGTATTTT. This chain joins TRBV11-2 and TRBJ2-3; 8 bases are a match to TRBD2. Germline lookup yields CDR1 SGHAT and CDR2 FQNNGV. V dropped 3 bases and J dropped 7; count of bases not matched to a gene: 3. CDR3 length equals 13 residues.

V is TRBV2 and J is TRBJ2-5, with 12 bases aligning to TRBD2. This CDR3 has 16 amino acids. V trimming: 6 bases; J trimming: 1 base; junction bases outside the gene matches: 6. CDR1 is SNHLY and CDR2 is FYNNEI in the germline V gene. In DNA form, the CDR3 reads TGTGCCAGCAGCAAGGGACTAGCGGGCTTCCAAGAGACCCAGTACTTC. This codes for CASSKGLAGFQETQYF.

V and J are TRBV5-6 and TRBJ1-3; D is undetermined. CDR1 SGHDT and CDR2 YYEEEE come from the germline V gene. The V end was cut by 4 bases, the J end by 0 bases, with 8 bases between. CDR3 length: 14 amino acids. The CDR3 spells CASSPTISGNTIYF. CDR3 in DNA: TGTGCCAGCAGCCCGACTATCTCTGGAAACACCATATATTTT. Full variable domain (remainder filled in from reference TRBV5-6 and TRBJ1-3): DAGVTQSPTHLIKTRGQQVTLRCSPKSGHDTVSWYQQALGQGPQFIFQYYEEEERQRGNFPDRFSGHQFPNYSSELNVNALLLGDSALYLCASSPTISGNTIYFGEGSWLTVV.

This clone has just a few counts. This chain links TRBV19 with TRBJ1-1, with 8 bases matching TRBD1. The CDR3 totals 15 residues. Germline V lookup: CDR1 LNHDA, CDR2 SQIVND (reference sequence). After removal of 3 bases from V and 2 bases from J, the junction contained 5 bases not matched to a gene. As DNA, the CDR3 is TGTGCCAGTAGTATCCAGGGGGCATCTAACACTGAAGCTTTCTTT. Its protein product is CASSIQGASNTEAFF.

The chain recombines TRBV11-2 with TRBJ1-2; 7 nucleotides agree with TRBD1. Germline V gives CDR1 SGHAT, CDR2 FQNNGV. The CDR3 covers 13 residues. V lost 3 bases to trimming and J lost 7 bases; unmatched junction nucleotides: 5. The CDR3 spells CASSLNRGGGYTF. CDR3 nucleotide sequence: TGTGCCAGCAGCTTGAACAGGGGCGGTGGCTACACCTTC.

The chain combines TRBV18 with TRBJ2-7; D remains ambiguous. CDR1 KGHSH and CDR2 LQKENI come from the germline V gene. This CDR3 has 15 residues. V lost 0 bases and J lost 0, with 9 bases in between. CDR3 in DNA: TGTGCCAGCTCACCACCGGCTAGGAGCTCCTACGAGCAGTACTTC. This translates into CASSPPARSSYEQYF.

The chain is built from TRBV7-2 and TRBJ1-2, with 7 bases aligning to TRBD1. The CDR3 has 13 amino acids. Germline values: CDR1 SGHTA, CDR2 FQGNSA. J lost 8 bases, V lost 4 bases, and 7 bases had no gene match. CDR3 residues: CASSSTGVGGYTF. The CDR3 DNA reads TGTGCCAGCAGCTCCACAGGGGTAGGCGGCTACACCTTC. Together with reference TRBV7-2 and TRBJ1-2, the CDR3 gives the full variable domain: GAGVSQSPSNKVTEKGKDVELRCDPISGHTALYWYRQSLGQGLEFLIYFQGNSAPDKSGLPSDRFSAERTGGSVSTLTIQRTQQEDSAVYLCASSSTGVGGYTFGSGTRLTVV.

The chain couples TRBV21-1 to TRBJ2-7; the table names TRBD1, a call not compared with the DNA. TRBV21-1 is flagged as a pseudogene. The CDR3 contains 16 residues. The CDR3 region is CASSVLRGDRAYEQYF. CDR3 bases: TGTGCCAGCAGCGTTCTTCGGGGGGACAGGGCCTACGAGCAGTACTTC.

The gene calls are TRBV18 and TRBJ2-5; D is perhaps TRBD2 (6 bases). Trimming left V 0 bases short and J 5 bases short, with 13 bases between. The CDR3 loop spans 15 amino acids. Germline values: CDR1 KGHSH, CDR2 LQKENI. The CDR3 DNA reads TGTGCCAGCTCACCACCAGCGGGCGGTGGGGAGACCCAGTACTTC. It specifies CASSPPAGGGETQYF.

In this sample, this clone turned up once. The chain is built from TRBV28 and TRBJ1-2, with 9 positions matching TRBD1. From germline, CDR1 is MDHEN and CDR2 SYDVKM. V lost 6 bases to trimming and J lost 7 bases; unmatched junction nucleotides: 15. The CDR3 loop spans 16 amino acids. The CDR3 spells CASSLTGDRVLGGYTF. CDR3 coding DNA: TGTGCCAGCAGCTTAACTGGGGACAGGGTTTTAGGTGGCTACACCTTC.

The chain is built from TRBV6-5 and TRBJ1-4; D not certain. Trimming pared 6 bases from V and 0 bases from J, leaving 8 bases between. Looked up from germline, CDR1 is MNHEY and CDR2 is SVGAGI. CDR3 size: 14 residues. CDR3 in DNA: TGTGCCAGCAGATCAGGTGCAACTAATGAAAAACTGTTTTTT. Translation: CASRSGATNEKLFF.

The gene calls are TRBV6-1 and TRBJ1-1, with D perhaps matching TRBD1 (5 bases). The CDR3 totals 14 residues. Trimming left V 1 base short and J 3 bases short, with 9 bases between. CDR1 MNHNS and CDR2 SASEGT come from the germline V gene. The DNA of the CDR3 is TGTGCCAGCAGTGAAGGGGGAGGGGACACTGAAGCTTTCTTT. It is translated as CASSEGGGDTEAFF.

The chain has TRBV19 and TRBJ1-6; possibly TRBD1 for D (5 bases). V was shortened by 5 bases and J by 7 bases, with 18 bases between the two germline ends. This CDR3 is built from 16 residues. CDR1 is LNHDA and CDR2 is SQIVND in the germline V gene (reference sequence). The DNA for the CDR3 is TGTGCCAGTAGTCCCCCGAGACAGAATTTCAATTCACCCCTCCACTTT. Protein product: CASSPPRQNFNSPLHF.

The gene calls are TRBV2 and TRBJ1-6; TRBD1 might be the D (6 bases). CDR1 and CDR2 (germline): SNHLY, FYNNEI. This CDR3 has 19 amino acids. Trimming pared 7 bases from V and 9 bases from J, leaving 31 bases between. CDR3 in DNA: TGTGCCAGCAACAGAAATCCCCTATCCCACAGGGTCGAAGGTTCACCCCTCCACTTT. Protein: CASNRNPLSHRVEGSPLHF.

The V gene is TRBV2, the J gene TRBJ2-7; 12 bases align to TRBD2. The CDR3 totals 13 residues. Germline CDR1 is SNHLY and CDR2 is FYNNEI. Trimming cost V 4 bases and J 9 bases; bases outside gene matches: 4. This chain's CDR3 is CASSGTSGIGQYF. The DNA for the CDR3 is TGTGCCAGCAGTGGGACTAGCGGGATCGGGCAGTACTTC.

The chain uses TRBV20-1 and TRBJ1-3, with a weak D call TRBD1 (5 bases). Germline CDR1 and CDR2: DFQATT and SNEGSKA (reference sequence). Trimming took 3 bases from V and 7 from J, leaving 19 bases between them. CDR3 length equals 15 residues. CDR3 sequence: CSASPPGLPSNTIYF. The CDR3 nucleotides read TGCAGTGCTAGTCCCCCGGGACTCCCAAGCAACACCATATATTTT.